This T cell receptor beta chain was found in a study of PD-L1 blockade in urothelial cancer (TCRdb year 2017). Study-wide context: All patients started therapy around 2014 and received atezolizumab 1,200 mg intravenously every 3 weeks. About 90% of the 29 patients were males with bladder-origin urothelial cancer, and about 65% of the roughly 30 reported a prior smoking history. An ECOG performance status of 0 or 1 was recorded for the patients, and 0 to 3 prior chemotherapy regimens had been received by the patients. Blood samples were analyzed at two time points: 3 weeks after treatment start (second dose) and 6 weeks after treatment start. A median of about 150,000 T cells and some 82,000 unique TCRs was obtained from blood samples, and a median clonality of approximately 0.077 was observed. The study was an exploratory multi-omic analysis of somatic, immune and clinical correlates of response to PD-L1 blockade with atezolizumab in urothelial cancer. TCR sequencing covered pretreatment tumor samples and matched, serially collected peripheral blood taken before and after atezolizumab treatment. Durable clinical benefit was defined as progression-free survival longer than 6 months, and TCR features were also tested against progression-free and overall survival. In the same patients who had TCR sequencing, pretreatment tumors also underwent whole exome sequencing and RNA sequencing. Durable clinical benefit was achieved by nine patients and was not achieved by 20 patients. Over 28 patients had pretreatment blood TCR-seq, roughly 25 had at least one posttreatment blood collection, and roughly 25 had tumor TCR-seq.

The time point label, read with the paper, signifies: peripheral blood 6 weeks after treatment start. A total of around 30 patients with locally advanced or metastatic urothelial carcinoma, treated at Memorial Sloan Kettering on a trial protocol, made up the cohort. Peripheral blood mononuclear cells were collected pretreatment and during treatment, with between 1 and 8 total time points obtained per patient. The Qiagen DNeasy Blood extraction kit was used to purify genomic DNA from total PBMCs and tumor samples. PBMCs were collected pretreatment and during treatment, and were isolated and stored as previously described. Comment on this clone: No cognate antigen has been identified for it. One base away there is no much larger clone; base qualities are not given.

To estimate absolute template abundance from read counts, synthetic TCR analog templates were spiked into each PCR. Using the immunoSEQ assay, TCRbeta CDR3 regions were amplified from genomic DNA with bias-controlled V and J gene primers. Sequencing of rearranged TCRbeta segments was done at approximately 20X coverage. For the original study's pipeline: Clustering was used to correct sequencing errors, and CDR3s were annotated against IMGT so that V, D and J genes could be assigned. Downstream analyses used only productive TCRbeta rearrangements and left out out-of-frame or stop-codon sequences. Clonality was calculated as one minus the Shannon entropy normalized by the log of the number of unique productive sequences. Clones differing between time points or between blood and tumor were identified using Fisher's exact test with Benjamini-Hochberg correction, with an adjusted p below 0.01 applied as the threshold. TCRdb took this table from immuneACCESS and kept in-frame rearrangements with V and J called. Such tables lack part of the clones; where checked against another copy, unresolved V genes explain under half of the gap, and the rest is unexplained. For V, J and clone size, that table is used; D and trimming come from the DNA. The sample contains fewer than 50,000 clones, 91% of them found a single time. The ten largest clonotypes hold 6% to 8% of the sample.

Study-level results and caveats: Improved progression-free and overall survival was found to be associated with pretreatment peripheral blood TCR clonality below the median. At 3 weeks after the start of treatment, tumor-associated TCR clones in peripheral blood had expanded more in patients with durable benefit (n ≈ 22, p = 0.022). Because the sample size was small (n ≈ 30) and many exploratory analyses were performed, the results are intended to be hypothesis-generating.

CDR3 length: 14 amino acids, cysteine to phenylalanine. CDR3 DNA is the only sequence kept; it has 42 bases, read in frame from the first base. Taken from the germline V gene (reference sequence), the CDR1 and CDR2 loops are LNHDA and SQIVND. The trim is 9 bases for V and 4 bases for J, with a gap of 15 bases between the germline ends. The chain links TRBV19 with TRBJ2-2; the best D guess is TRBD2, with 6 bases matching. This TCR came from a man between 70 and 80 years old with urothelial cancer. Sequences were derived from PBMCs, sampled around atezolizumab (anti-PD-L1) treatment. For the CDR3, the sequence is CASTSSGSTGELFF. Here is the DNA: TGTGCCAGCACGTCGTCCGGGAGCACCGGGGAGCTGTTTTTT.